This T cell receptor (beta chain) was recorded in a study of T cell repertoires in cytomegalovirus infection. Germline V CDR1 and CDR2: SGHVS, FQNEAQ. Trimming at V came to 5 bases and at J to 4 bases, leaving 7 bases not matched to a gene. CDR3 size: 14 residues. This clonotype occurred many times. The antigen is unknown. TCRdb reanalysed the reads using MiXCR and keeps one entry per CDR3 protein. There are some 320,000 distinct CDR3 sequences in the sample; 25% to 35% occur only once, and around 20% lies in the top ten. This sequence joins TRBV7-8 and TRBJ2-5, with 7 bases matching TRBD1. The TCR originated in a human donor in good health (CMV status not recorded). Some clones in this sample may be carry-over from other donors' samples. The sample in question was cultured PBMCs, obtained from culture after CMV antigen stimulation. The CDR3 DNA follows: TGTGCCAGCAGCCCTCGACAGGGCGGAGAGACCCAGTACTTC. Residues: CASSPRQGGETQYF.